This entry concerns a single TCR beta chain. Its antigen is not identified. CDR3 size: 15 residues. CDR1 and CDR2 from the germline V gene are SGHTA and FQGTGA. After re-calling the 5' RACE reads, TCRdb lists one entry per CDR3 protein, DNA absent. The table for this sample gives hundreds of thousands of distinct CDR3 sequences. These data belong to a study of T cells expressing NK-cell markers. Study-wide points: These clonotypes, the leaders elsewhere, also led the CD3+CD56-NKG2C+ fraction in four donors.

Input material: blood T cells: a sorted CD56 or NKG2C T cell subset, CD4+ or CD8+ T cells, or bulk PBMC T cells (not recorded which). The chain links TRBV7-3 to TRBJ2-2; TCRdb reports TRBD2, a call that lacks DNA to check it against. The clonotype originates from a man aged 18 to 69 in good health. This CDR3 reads CASSLTTSSTGELFF.